This TCR beta chain was recorded in a study of shared clonotypes between healthy human individuals (TCRdb year 2020). In terms of the full investigation: A couple of women and a few men aged 18 to 49 years were included in the cohort. To estimate repertoire size and how much clonotypes are shared between individuals, the study performed deep sequencing of blood TCR repertoires from 4 to 6 healthy adults. Each donor's leukapheresis produced roughly between about 0.8 and 8.9 billion PBMCs. To increase sequencing depth and limit assay-specific biases, different laboratories used diverse techniques to prepare libraries and sequence TCR repertoires. Per donor, three plates each were used for CD4 naive and CD4 memory, two for CD8 naive, and one for CD8 memory.

CD8 naive samples consisted of CD45RO-negative cells that were positively selected for CCR7, yielding a CD45RA+CCR7+ population without TemRA cells. The donors were healthy, HIV-negative adults with no recently reported acute infections or vaccinations. Every donor was a Caucasian adult residing in Nashville, Tennessee, USA. Blood was obtained by leukapheresis, after which PBMCs were separated by Ficoll-Histopaque density gradient centrifugation and cryopreserved in liquid nitrogen vapor phase. Analytical flow cytometry was used to check the purity and quantity of each magnetically sorted T cell population. Each sorted fraction had its genomic DNA isolated and then quantified by UV absorbance on a Nanodrop 2000c. Comment on this clone: Its target antigen remains unknown. The record has no base qualities; no much larger clone is one base away.

Study-wide findings and limitations: The genetic and exposure-history diversity represented was limited by the small number of donors. Naive subsets generally had larger estimated clonotype richness than memory subsets. Pairwise subsampling indicated that sequencing depth was expected to affect the degree of clonotype sharing among donors. Across a handful of donors, approximately 4.6% of naive CD4, roughly 3.5% of naive CD8, about 2.3% of memory CD4, and under 0.45% of memory CD8 clonotypes were shared. Compared with non-shared clonotypes, the clonotypes found in all four sorted-subset donors had higher generation probabilities. Incomplete sequencing was indicated by rarefaction of sorted-subset datasets, despite the large sequencing depth. Only blood was sampled, and tissue TCR repertoires likely differ from those in blood.

Using the deep immunoSEQ assay, multiplex PCR amplified TCR CDR3 regions from genomic DNA. Extracted genomic DNA from each cell subset was distributed evenly across all wells of several immunoSEQ 96-well plates, and each plate was treated as a replicate. Each replicate PCR for sorted subsets received approximately 200 ng genomic DNA, equal to roughly 30,000 T cell genomes. Purified libraries were measured with a Qubit 3.0 fluorometer, size-checked on a Bioanalyzer 2100, and measured again with the KAPA Library Quantification kit. Every immunoSEQ 96-well plate was sequenced on a dedicated single-read 150-cycle Illumina NextSeq 550 flow cell. On the study's bioinformatics: Because only junctional sequences without quality scores were contained in the immunoSEQ output, filtering matching that applied to full-length reads could not be performed. To assign V/J genes and CDR3, sequences were annotated against IMGT germline references using PyIR, a Python wrapper for IgBLAST v1.9. Any read was removed if the V/J assignment was weak (E-value above 1e-6), the CDR3 was missing, or the read contained stop codons, out-of-frame junctions, or ambiguous translated residues. V3J clonotypes were defined as sequences sharing an identical inferred V gene, J gene, and CDR3 amino acid sequence. To compute the percentage overlap between repertoires, the number of shared unique clonotypes was divided by the size of the smaller repertoire. Richness of each repertoire was evaluated using RTK rarefaction, the Chao1 estimator, and Recon v2.1 estimates of unobserved clonotypes. OLGA was used to compute generation probabilities for all TCRbeta clonotypes that the gDNA method yielded from a handful of donors. TCRdb limited this immuneACCESS table to in-frame rearrangements with V and J called. A share of clones is missing; checked studies link under half to unresolved V genes, and the rest is unexplained. For V, J and clone size, that table is used; D and trimming come from the DNA. This sample holds some 2.1 million clones; approximately 94% were observed only once. More than 0.95% of the sample goes to the ten largest clones.

V ends up 6 bases short and J 10 bases short, with an unmatched junction base count of 14. The cysteine opens and the phenylalanine closes a CDR3 of 14 amino acids. Just the 42-base CDR3 DNA is kept, in frame starting at base 1. CDR1 is given as MNHEY and CDR2 as SMNVEV, both from the germline V gene (reference sequence). This clonotype was sampled from a man between 18 and 29 years old in good health. This chain joins TRBV27 to TRBJ2-5, with TRBD2 identical over 7 junction bases. Sequencing input: naive CD8+ T cells sorted from blood. The meaning of the sample's cell subset or site label: CD45RA+CCR7+. The bases read TGTGCCAGCAGGCCTGGACTAGGGGTCGGGTTCCAGTACTTC. Its coded protein is CASRPGLGVGFQYF.